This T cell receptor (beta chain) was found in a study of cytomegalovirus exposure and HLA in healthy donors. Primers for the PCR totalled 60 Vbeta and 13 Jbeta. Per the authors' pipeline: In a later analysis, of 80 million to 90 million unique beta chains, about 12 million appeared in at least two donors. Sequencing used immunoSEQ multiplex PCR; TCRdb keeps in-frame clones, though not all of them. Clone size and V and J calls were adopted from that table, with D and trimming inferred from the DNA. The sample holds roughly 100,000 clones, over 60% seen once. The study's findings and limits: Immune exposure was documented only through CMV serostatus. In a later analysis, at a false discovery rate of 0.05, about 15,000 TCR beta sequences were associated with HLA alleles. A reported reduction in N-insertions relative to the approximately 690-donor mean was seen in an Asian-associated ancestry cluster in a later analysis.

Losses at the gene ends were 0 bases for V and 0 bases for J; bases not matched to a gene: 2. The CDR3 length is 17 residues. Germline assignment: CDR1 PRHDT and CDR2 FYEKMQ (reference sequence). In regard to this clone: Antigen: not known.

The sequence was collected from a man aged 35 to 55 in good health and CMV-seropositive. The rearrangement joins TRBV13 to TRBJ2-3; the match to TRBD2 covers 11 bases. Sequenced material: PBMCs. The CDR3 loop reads CASSLGASGGSTDTQYF. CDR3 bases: TGTGCCAGCAGCTTAGGGGCTAGCGGGGGGAGCACAGATACGCAGTATTTT.